This T cell receptor (beta chain) was sequenced during a study of cytotoxic CD8 clonotypes in ibrutinib-treated CLL. The CDR3 consists of 14 residues. The germline gives CDR1 LNHDA, CDR2 SQIVND (reference sequence). V was trimmed by 3 bases and J by 7 bases, leaving 13 bases between them. Produced via immunoSEQ multiplex PCR; TCRdb's table is partial and in-frame only. This sample has more than 50,000 clones, with roughly 57% found just once. The receptor comes from a human donor with chronic lymphocytic leukemia. The chain joins TRBV19 to TRBJ1-5; D might be TRBD1 (5 bases). The source material was PBMCs, sampled after 12 months of ibrutinib treatment. The CDR3 region is CASSIRRESQPQHF. The CDR3 nucleotides are TGTGCCAGTAGTATCCGCAGGGAGTCCCAGCCCCAGCATTTT.